Listed here are 27 T cell receptor beta chains from one sample, sequenced in a study of neoadjuvant anti-PD-1 for oral cavity cancer. Assay used: immunoSEQ multiplex PCR; TCRdb lists only in-frame clones, some missing. The sample records around 8,000 clones, around three fifths being singletons. The time point is: after neoadjuvant nivolumab, at surgical resection. Source: PBMCs, taken after nivolumab (anti-PD-1) treatment. All receptors derive from a person aged 35-79 years with oral cavity squamous cell carcinoma.

V usage is TRBV10-1 and J usage is TRBJ2-1, with 7 nucleotides matching TRBD1. The ends lost 6 bases at V and 1 base at J; junction bases unmatched: 9. Germline V gene sequence: CDR1 WNHNN, CDR2 SYGVQD (reference sequence). The CDR3 sequence is 16 residues long. CDR3 in DNA: TGCGCCAGCAGCGGTGGGACAGCCGGTTCCTACAATGAGCAGTTCTTC. It is translated as CASSGGTAGSYNEQFF.

The table lists this clone with a few counts. The chain employs TRBV7-9 and TRBJ1-5, with no clear D. CDR3 size: 15 residues. Germline V CDR1 and CDR2: SEHNR, FQNEAQ (reference sequence). V shed 4 bases and J shed 0 bases, with 10 bases lying between them. CDR3 DNA sequence: TGTGCCAGCAGCTCGCCCGAATATAGCAATCAGCCCCAGCATTTT. Translation: CASSSPEYSNQPQHF.

The chain combines TRBV5-1 with TRBJ1-2, with a tentative D call TRBD1 (5 bases). CDR1 and CDR2 (germline): SGHRS, YFSETQ. Trimming removed 5 bases from V and 1 base from J, with 9 bases in between. The CDR3 length is 13 residues. The CDR3 DNA follows: TGCGCCAGCAGGGGGGAGAGTAACTATGGCTACACCTTC. Protein product: CASRGESNYGYTF.

V and J are TRBV9 and TRBJ2-3; D unclear. There are 15 residues in the CDR3. V shed 0 bases and J shed 1 base, with 9 bases lying between them. From germline, CDR1 is SGDLS and CDR2 YYNGEE. The CDR3 nucleotides read TGTGCCAGCAGCGTAGGGATAAGGGGCACAGATACGCAGTATTTT. Residues: CASSVGIRGTDTQYF.

This clone was picked up a small number of times. The chain combines TRBV4-2 with TRBJ2-5; TRBD2 matches 10 bases. In germline, CDR1 is LGHNA, CDR2 YNFKEQ. With V trimmed by 3 bases and J by 7 bases, 20 bases remained unmatched. The CDR3 consists of 19 residues. DNA for the CDR3: TGTGCCAGCAGCCATCTTAGCGGGGGGCAATCTGGGGATGTGGGGACCCAGTACTTC. Translation: CASSHLSGGQSGDVGTQYF.

The chain recombines TRBV5-5 with TRBJ1-5, with 10 bases identical to TRBD1. The CDR3 sequence is 18 residues long. Germline CDR1 SGHKS, CDR2 YYEKEE (reference sequence). Trimming removed 0 bases from V and 5 bases from J; junction bases left unmatched: 11. The CDR3 loop is CASSLEWDRGPVDQPQHF. The DNA of the CDR3 is TGTGCCAGCAGCTTGGAGTGGGACAGGGGCCCGGTTGATCAGCCCCAGCATTTT.

This chain uses TRBV6-5 with TRBJ1-6; tentatively, D is TRBD1 (6 bases). The CDR3 loop spans 15 amino acids. CDR1 MNHEY and CDR2 SVGAGI come from the germline V gene. The V end lost 5 bases, the J end lost 6 bases, and 14 bases lay between the germline ends. This CDR3 reads CASSLGQQFNSPLHF. The CDR3, as DNA: TGTGCCAGCAGTCTGGGACAACAATTTAATTCACCCCTCCACTTT.

The V and J genes are TRBV7-2 and TRBJ2-7; D gene uncertain. Germline V lookup: CDR1 SGHTA, CDR2 FQGNSA. The CDR3 contains 11 residues. Trimming removed 3 bases from V and 2 bases from J, with 2 bases in between. CDR3 nucleotide sequence: TGTGCCAGCAGCTTTACCTACGAGCAGTACTTC. Residues: CASSFTYEQYF.

V is TRBV5-6 and J is TRBJ1-4, with TRBD1 as a possible D gene (5 bases). The V end lost 3 bases, the J end lost 3 bases, and 12 bases lay between the germline ends. Germline values: CDR1 SGHDT, CDR2 YYEEEE. The CDR3 sequence is 15 residues long. For the CDR3, the DNA is TGTGCCAGCAGCTCCACCGTAGGGGCTAATGAAAAACTGTTTTTT. Translating it yields CASSSTVGANEKLFF. The full variable domain, in which reference TRBV5-6 and TRBJ1-4 provide the parts outside the CDR3, is DAGVTQSPTHLIKTRGQQVTLRCSPKSGHDTVSWYQQALGQGPQFIFQYYEEEERQRGNFPDRFSGHQFPNYSSELNVNALLLGDSALYLCASSSTVGANEKLFFGSGTQLSVL.

The chain joins TRBV20-1 to TRBJ1-1, with D perhaps matching TRBD1 (5 bases). Germline V gene sequence: CDR1 DFQATT, CDR2 SNEGSKA (reference sequence). The CDR3 is 10 residues long. The CDR3: CRPGGFGAFF. In DNA, the CDR3 is TGCAGGCCTGGGGGTTTTGGAGCTTTCTTT.

This clone was observed a handful of times. The chain uses TRBV6-1 and TRBJ2-7, with 7 bases identical to TRBD1. Trimming cost V 5 bases and J 6 bases; bases outside gene matches: 10. The CDR3 runs 14 residues. Germline CDR1 MNHNS, CDR2 SASEGT. This CDR3 is CASSKDRELAEQYF. As DNA, the CDR3 is TGTGCCAGCAGTAAAGACAGGGAGCTAGCCGAGCAGTACTTC.

The V gene is TRBV6-4, the J gene TRBJ2-1, with 10 nucleotides matching TRBD2. This CDR3 spans 15 amino acids. Germline values: CDR1 MRHNA, CDR2 SNTAGT. V lost 0 bases and J lost 5; bases outside the gene matches: 1. CDR3 sequence reads: CASSDSLAGNNEQFF. The CDR3, as DNA: TGTGCCAGCAGTGACTCACTAGCGGGGAACAATGAGCAGTTCTTC.

The rearrangement uses TRBV5-3 and TRBJ1-6; TRBD1 agrees at 9 bases. TRBV5-3 carries the ORF label, with uncertain function. V gave up 9 bases and J gave up 5 bases; unmatched junction bases: 15. This CDR3 is built from 17 residues. The CDR3 DNA follows: TGTGCCAAACCGGGACAGGGACGTCCCGTAAATAATTCACCCCTCCACTTT. As protein: CAKPGQGRPVNNSPLHF.

V and J are TRBV7-8 and TRBJ1-4; TRBD1 is a possible D gene (6 bases). V was shortened by 2 bases and J by 8 bases, with 24 bases between the two germline ends. This CDR3 region has 18 residues. The germline gives CDR1 SGHVS, CDR2 FQNEAQ. The chain's CDR3 is CASSLRAGVTGLREKLFF. Written as DNA, the CDR3 is TGTGCCAGCAGCTTACGGGCGGGGGTGACAGGCCTGAGGGAAAAACTGTTTTTT.

The chain carries TRBV2 and TRBJ2-1; perhaps TRBD1 as D (7 bases). The V and J ends lost 1 base and 0 bases respectively, with 16 bases between them. Germline V gives CDR1 SNHLY, CDR2 FYNNEI. The length of the CDR3 is 18 residues. CDR3 loop: CASSEVGGQTSSYNEQFF. In nucleotides, the CDR3 is TGTGCCAGCAGTGAAGTGGGGGGACAGACTAGCTCCTACAATGAGCAGTTCTTC.

In the case of this clone: Compared with germline, one end of the junction differs, possibly owing to a read error. J is TRBJ2-1 and V is TRBV14; 8 bases match TRBD2. This CDR3 contains 14 residues. CDR1 is SGHDN, CDR2 FVKESK, per germline. The CDR3 nucleotides read TGTGCCAGCAGCCAATCAACCGGTGGGACTAGTACGCTCTTC. It is translated as CASSQSTGGTSTLF. Supplemented by reference TRBV14 and TRBJ2-1, the full variable domain reads EAGVTQFPSHSVIEKGQTVTLRCDPISGHDNLYWYRRVMGKEIKFLLHFVKESKQDESGMPNNRFLAERTGGTYSTLKVQPAELEDSGVYFCASSQSTGGTSTLFGPGTRLTVL.

The rearrangement uses TRBV6-6 and TRBJ2-7, with D perhaps TRBD1 (5 bases). The CDR3 runs to 13 residues. Trimming took 0 bases from V and 12 from J, leaving 15 bases between them. Per the germline V gene, CDR1 is MNHNY and CDR2 is SVGAGI (reference sequence). The CDR3 coding sequence is TGTGCCAGCAGTTACTCGGGGCAGCCTAAGATGTACTTC. Translated, it gives CASSYSGQPKMYF.

The chain joins TRBV18 to TRBJ1-2; 10 nucleotides match TRBD1. The CDR3 is 13 amino acids. Looked up from germline, CDR1 is KGHSH and CDR2 is LQKENI. J lost 6 bases, V lost 4 bases, and 2 bases had no gene match. CDR3 sequence: CASSLDRGHGYTF. The CDR3 nucleotides read TGTGCCAGCTCACTTGACAGGGGGCATGGCTACACCTTC.

There are a few counts of this clone. The chain employs TRBV2 and TRBJ1-6; D is possibly TRBD1 (6 bases). This CDR3 comprises 12 residues. Trimming removed 4 bases at V and 8 bases at J, with 6 bases between. Germline V gene sequence: CDR1 SNHLY, CDR2 FYNNEI. CDR3 amino acids: CASSGQDSPLHF. Here the CDR3 DNA reads TGTGCCAGCAGTGGACAGGATTCACCCCTCCACTTT.

V usage is TRBV5-1 and J usage is TRBJ2-7; D is undetermined. V was pared by 4 bases and J by 6 bases, with 17 bases between. The germline V gene has CDR1 SGHRS and CDR2 YFSETQ. CDR3 length: 14 residues. The CDR3 protein is CASSPAEATGEQYF. CDR3 coding DNA: TGCGCCAGCAGCCCTGCGGAAGCTACGGGCGAGCAGTACTTC.

The V gene is TRBV19, the J gene TRBJ1-2; D not certain. This CDR3 region has 11 residues. The germline gives CDR1 LNHDA, CDR2 SQIVND (reference sequence). The V gene lost 6 bases and the J gene lost 8 bases, with 10 bases spanning the gap. CDR3 sequence reads: CASRGGPGYTF. The CDR3 region has the DNA TGTGCCAGTAGAGGAGGGCCCGGCTACACCTTC.

A word on this clone: One end of the junction is discordant with germline, which a read error may explain. The chain recombines TRBV6-5 with TRBJ1-1, with TRBD1 matching 8 bases. The CDR3 sequence is 14 residues long. Germline V lookup: CDR1 MNHEY, CDR2 SVGAGI. CDR3 region: CAISGAGGRTEAFF. CDR3 DNA sequence: TGTGCCATCAGTGGGGCAGGGGGCAGGACTGAAGCTTTCTTT.

V and J are TRBV6-4 and TRBJ2-7, with a possible D match to TRBD1 (5 bases). Germline V gene sequence: CDR1 MRHNA, CDR2 SNTAGT. CDR3 length equals 12 residues. The CDR3 spells CVSRQISYEQYF. The CDR3 nucleotides are TGTGTCTCCCGACAGATATCCTACGAGCAGTACTTC.

The chain uses TRBV27 and TRBJ1-1; D is possibly TRBD1 (6 bases). Germline CDR1 is MNHEY and CDR2 is SMNVEV (reference sequence). The V and J ends lost 2 bases and 4 bases respectively, with 8 bases between them. CDR3 size: 13 residues. The CDR3 sequence is CASSLARGTEAFF. In DNA, the CDR3 is TGTGCCAGCAGTTTAGCCAGGGGCACTGAAGCTTTCTTT.

The chain combines TRBV6-6 with TRBJ1-1; D is uncertain. V lost 4 bases and J 1 base, leaving 7 bases between the germline ends. The germline gives CDR1 MNHNY, CDR2 SVGAGI (reference sequence). CDR3 length: 13 amino acids. The CDR3 region is CASSSMWNTEAFF. In nucleotides, the CDR3 is TGTGCCAGCAGTTCAATGTGGAACACTGAAGCTTTCTTT.

The V and J genes are TRBV11-3 and TRBJ2-2; D is uncertain. With 0 bases removed from V and 5 bases from J, the gap between germline ends came to 1 base. The length of the CDR3 is 12 residues. Per the germline V gene, CDR1 is SGHNT and CDR2 is YENEEA. The DNA for the CDR3 is TGTGCCAGCAGCTTAGAAACCGGGGAGCTGTTTTTT. Translating gives CASSLETGELFF.

This rearrangement joins TRBV5-1 to TRBJ2-7; 7 bases agree with TRBD1. Germline V gene lookup returns CDR1 SGHRS and CDR2 YFSETQ. The CDR3 spans 15 residues. V trimming: 0 bases; J trimming: 3 bases; junction bases outside the gene matches: 6. CDR3 loop: CASSLEGTVGYEQYF. The DNA for the CDR3 is TGCGCCAGCAGCTTGGAAGGGACAGTGGGCTACGAGCAGTACTTC.